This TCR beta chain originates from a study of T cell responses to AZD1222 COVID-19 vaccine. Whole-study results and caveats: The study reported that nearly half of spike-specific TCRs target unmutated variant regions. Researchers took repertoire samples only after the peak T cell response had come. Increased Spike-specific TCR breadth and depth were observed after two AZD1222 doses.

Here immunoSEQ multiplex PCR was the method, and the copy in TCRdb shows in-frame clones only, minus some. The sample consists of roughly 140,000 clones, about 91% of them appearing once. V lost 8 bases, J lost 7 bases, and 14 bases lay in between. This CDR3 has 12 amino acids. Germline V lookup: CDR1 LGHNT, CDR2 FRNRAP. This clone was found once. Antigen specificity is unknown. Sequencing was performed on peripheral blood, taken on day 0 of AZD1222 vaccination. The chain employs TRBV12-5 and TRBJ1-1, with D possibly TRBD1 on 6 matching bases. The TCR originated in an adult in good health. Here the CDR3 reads CASKGVFGEAFF. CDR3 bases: TGTGCTAGTAAGGGGGTATTTGGTGAAGCTTTCTTT.